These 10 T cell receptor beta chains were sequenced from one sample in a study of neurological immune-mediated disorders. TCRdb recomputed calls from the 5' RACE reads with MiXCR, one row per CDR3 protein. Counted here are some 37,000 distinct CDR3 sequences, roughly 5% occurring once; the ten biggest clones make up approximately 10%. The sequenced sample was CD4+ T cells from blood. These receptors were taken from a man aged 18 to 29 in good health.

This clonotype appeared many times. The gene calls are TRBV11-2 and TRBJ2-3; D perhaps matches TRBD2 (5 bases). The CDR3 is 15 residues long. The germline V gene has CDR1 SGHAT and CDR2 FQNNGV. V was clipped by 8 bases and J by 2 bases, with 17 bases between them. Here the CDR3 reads CASGLTLTPTDTQYF. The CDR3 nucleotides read TGTGCCAGCGGACTTACACTAACCCCCACAGATACGCAGTATTTT.

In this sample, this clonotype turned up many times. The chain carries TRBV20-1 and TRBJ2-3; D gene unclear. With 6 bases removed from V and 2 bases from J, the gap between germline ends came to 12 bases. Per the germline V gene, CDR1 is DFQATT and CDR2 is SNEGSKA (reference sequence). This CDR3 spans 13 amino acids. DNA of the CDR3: TGCAGTGCGCCAGACTTCAACACAGATACGCAGTATTTT. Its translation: CSAPDFNTDTQYF.

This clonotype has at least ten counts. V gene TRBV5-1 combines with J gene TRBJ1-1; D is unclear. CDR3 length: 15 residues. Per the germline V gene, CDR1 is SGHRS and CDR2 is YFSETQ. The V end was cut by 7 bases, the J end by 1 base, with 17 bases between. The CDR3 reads CASHRSDQRNTEAFF. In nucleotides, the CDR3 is TGCGCCAGCCACCGGAGCGATCAGAGGAACACTGAAGCTTTCTTT. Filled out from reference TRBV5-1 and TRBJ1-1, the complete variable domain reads KAGVTQTPRYLIKTRGQQVTLSCSPISGHRSVSWYQQTPGQGLQFLFEYFSETQRNKGNFPGRFSGRQFSNSRSEMNVSTLELGDSALYLCASHRSDQRNTEAFFGQGTRLTVV.

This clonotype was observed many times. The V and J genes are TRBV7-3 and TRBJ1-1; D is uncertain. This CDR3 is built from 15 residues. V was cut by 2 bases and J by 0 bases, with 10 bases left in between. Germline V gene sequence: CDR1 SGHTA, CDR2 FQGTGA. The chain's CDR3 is CASSLVGLLNTEAFF. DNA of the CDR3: TGTGCCAGCAGCTTAGTTGGGTTACTGAACACTGAAGCTTTCTTT.

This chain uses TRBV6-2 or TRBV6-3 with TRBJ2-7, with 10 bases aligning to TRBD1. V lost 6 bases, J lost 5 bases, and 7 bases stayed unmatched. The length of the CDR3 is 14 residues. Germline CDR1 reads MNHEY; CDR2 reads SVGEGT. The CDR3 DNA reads TGTGCCAGCAGCAGACAGGGGGCGAGAAACGAGCAGTACTTC. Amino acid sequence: CASSRQGARNEQYF.

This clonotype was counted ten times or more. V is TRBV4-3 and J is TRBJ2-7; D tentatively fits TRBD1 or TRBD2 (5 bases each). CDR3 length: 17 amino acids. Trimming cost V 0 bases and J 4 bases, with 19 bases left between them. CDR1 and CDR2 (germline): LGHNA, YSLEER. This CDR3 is CASSQDHQGARWYEQYF. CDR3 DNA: TGCGCCAGCAGCCAAGATCACCAGGGAGCCAGATGGTACGAGCAGTACTTC.

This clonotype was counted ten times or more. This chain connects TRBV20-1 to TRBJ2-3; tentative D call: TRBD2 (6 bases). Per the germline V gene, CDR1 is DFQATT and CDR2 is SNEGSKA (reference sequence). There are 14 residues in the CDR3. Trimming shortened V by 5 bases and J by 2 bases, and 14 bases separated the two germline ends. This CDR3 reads CSARIPGDTDTQYF. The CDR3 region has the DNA TGCAGTGCTCGAATACCGGGGGACACAGATACGCAGTATTTT.

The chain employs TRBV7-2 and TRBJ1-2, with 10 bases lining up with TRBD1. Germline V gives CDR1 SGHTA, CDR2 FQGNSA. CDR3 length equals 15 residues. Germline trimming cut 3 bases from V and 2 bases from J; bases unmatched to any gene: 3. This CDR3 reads CASSLDRGWNYGYTF. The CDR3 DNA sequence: TGTGCCAGCAGCTTGGACAGGGGGTGGAACTATGGCTACACCTTC.

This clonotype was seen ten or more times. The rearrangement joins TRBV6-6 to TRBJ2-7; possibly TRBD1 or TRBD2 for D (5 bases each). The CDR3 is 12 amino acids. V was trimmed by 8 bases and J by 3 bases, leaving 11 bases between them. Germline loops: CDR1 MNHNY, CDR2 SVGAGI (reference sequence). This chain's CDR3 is CASGTAVYEQYF. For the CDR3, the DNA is TGTGCCAGCGGGACCGCAGTCTACGAGCAGTACTTC.

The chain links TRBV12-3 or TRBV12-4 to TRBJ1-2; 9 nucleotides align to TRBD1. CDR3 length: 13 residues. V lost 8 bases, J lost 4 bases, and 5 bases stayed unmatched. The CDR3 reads CASRDRVGYGYTF. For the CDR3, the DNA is TGTGCCAGCCGGGACAGGGTCGGCTATGGCTACACCTTC.